This TCR beta chain emerged from a study of T cell responses to AZD1222 COVID-19 vaccine. Details on this clone: Antigen: not known.

Whole-study findings and limits: The sample set comprised mostly white British donors with more females, and clonal diversity was possibly underestimated.

Germline CDR1 SNHLY, CDR2 FYNNEI. The CDR3 length is 16 residues. V was clipped by 3 bases and J by 2 bases, with 14 bases between them. The protocol was immunoSEQ multiplex PCR, while the TCRdb copy is restricted to in-frame clones and leaves out a portion. The profile shows some 190,000 clones, around 94% of them singletons. The specimen comprised peripheral blood, sampled 28 days after the second dose of the MenACWY control vaccine. This receptor was taken from an adult who received the MenACWY meningococcal vaccine as a control. The J gene is TRBJ1-5, the V gene TRBV2, with TRBD1 as a possible D gene (6 bases). The CDR3 is CASSEWGGRGNQPQHF. The CDR3, as DNA: TGTGCCAGCAGTGAGTGGGGGGGCCGGGGCAATCAGCCCCAGCATTTT.